This TCR beta chain was sequenced during a study of T-cell reconstitution after alpha-beta-depleted transplantation in children (dated by TCRdb to 2016 to 2018). With respect to the entire study: Using TCR repertoire profiling, the study quantitatively followed how T-cell immune reconstitution unfolded in children after TCRalphabeta/CD19-depleted allogeneic hematopoietic cell transplantation.

Points on this clonotype: Its target antigen remains unknown. No base qualities exist here, and no much larger clone lies one base off it.

The label giving this sample's treatment or condition can be read as: allogeneic hematopoietic cell transplantation with graft depleted of TCRalphabeta T cells and CD19 B cells. Transplant recipients were children who received TCRalphabeta/CD19-depleted allogeneic hematopoietic cell grafts. CDR1 and CDR2, looked up from the germline V gene (reference sequence), are LNHDA and SQIVND. From the cysteine up to the phenylalanine, the CDR3 has a length of 14 residues. Of the read, only the CDR3 DNA is kept; its 42 bases are in frame from base 1. Trimming at the junction amounts to 2 bases on V and 3 bases on J, and the germline ends lie 8 bases apart. Results and caveats for the whole study, not just this receptor: The apparently early alphabetaT-cell count recovery about two months after transplant was reportedly dependent on only several hundred rapidly expanded clones derived from non-depleted graft cells. Over the following months the frequencies of hyperexpanded clones went down, and after one year T-cell counts and TCRbeta diversity were mostly credited to newly produced T cells. The high TCRbeta diversity at day 60 in some patients was ascribed to recipient T cells and intrathymic progenitors that had survived conditioning.

Library prep was done by PCR. Sequencing relied on an Illumina HiSeq 2500. TCR libraries were prepared with molecular barcoding, using unique molecular identifiers to normalize TCRbeta repertoire quantification. The raw public data were reprocessed by TCRdb itself: fastp quality trimming at Q25, MiXCR clonotype calling, in-frame beta chains only. Records with the same CDR3 protein are collapsed into one entry carrying the most frequent genes and DNA. The sample yields about 460,000 distinct CDR3 sequences; 10% to 13% were counted once. The ten largest clonotypes hold just over 2% of the sample. Source: PBMCs, taken before TCRalphabeta/CD19-depleted stem cell transplant. The V and J segments used are TRBV19 and TRBJ2-1; TRBD2 is perhaps the D gene, given 6 matching bases. This clonotype originated in a child aged 2-15 years with inherited bone marrow failure, due to receive a stem cell transplant. The CDR3 in this case is CASSIMDYYNEQFF. The DNA reads TGTGCCAGTAGTATAATGGACTACTACAATGAGCAGTTCTTC.